Here is one T cell receptor (beta chain) with its context. The sample comes from a study of blood T cell repertoires in COVID-19. Looking at the study overall: There were acute and convalescent COVID-19 samples, and they came from the United States, Italy and Spain. Sources were T cells, B-cell-depleted T cells, or PBMCs; the material itself was cDNA or gDNA.

Per the study methods: Amplified reference gene primers provided the basis for estimating nucleated cell counts. Sequencing was performed with immunoSEQ multiplex PCR; in TCRdb, only in-frame clones are kept and a portion is missing. The V and J calls and clone size were taken over from that table, and D and trimming were inferred from the DNA. The repertoire holds tens of thousands of clones, with more than 85% as singletons. The CDR3 runs to 15 residues. The rearrangement joins TRBV21-1 to TRBJ1-2; TRBD1 was called by the table and not checked on the DNA. TRBV21-1 is given as a pseudogene. The source is a woman at least 80 years old with active or convalescent COVID-19. The sample taken for sequencing was peripheral blood. The CDR3, as DNA: TGTGCCAGCAGCCACGGGCAGGGGGCCTTCTATGGCTACACCTTC. Protein: CASSHGQGAFYGYTF.